These T cell receptor beta chains were read from a single sample in a study of T cell responses to AZD1222 COVID-19 vaccine. TCRdb's table, derived via immunoSEQ multiplex PCR, lists solely in-frame clones and lacks some. The table lists about 170,000 clones, approximately 95% of them singletons. This material consisted of peripheral blood, taken on day 0 of AZD1222 vaccination. The receptors originated from an adult in good health. CDR3s include the opening cysteine and the closing phenylalanine or tryptophan. D genes are given only for firm matches. Size is omitted from some rows. Given values are once, few, many or a class for expanded clones.

V	D	J	size	CDR3	DNA
TRBV13	TRBD1	TRBJ1-1	.	CASSSWTGGTEAFF	TGTGCCAGCAGCTCTTGGACAGGGGGCACTGAAGCTTTCTTT
TRBV7-8	TRBD2	TRBJ2-7	.	CASSLGASGLSSYEQYF	TGTGCCAGCAGCTTAGGAGCTAGCGGTCTCAGCTCCTACGAGCAGTACTTC
TRBV28	.	TRBJ1-6	.	CASTSLIGANSPLHF	TGTGCCAGCACCAGCCTGATCGGAGCCAATTCACCCCTCCACTTT
TRBV19	TRBD1	TRBJ1-5	.	CASSTQGARQPQHF	TGTGCCAGTAGTACACAGGGGGCGCGGCAGCCCCAGCATTTT
TRBV13	.	TRBJ2-1	.	CASSLGGGQLAPYNEQFF	TGTGCCAGCAGCTTAGGAGGCGGGCAGCTAGCGCCCTACAATGAGCAGTTCTTC
TRBV6-5	.	TRBJ2-1	once	CASSYSDPNFNEQFF	TGTGCCAGCAGTTACTCCGATCCTAATTTCAATGAGCAGTTCTTC
TRBV20-1	TRBD2	TRBJ2-7	once	CSASRVAGGAYEQYF	TGCAGTGCGAGTAGGGTAGCGGGGGGGGCCTACGAGCAGTACTTC
TRBV6-5	.	TRBJ1-1	once	CASSYSRISEAFF	TGTGCCAGCAGTTACTCAAGGATTTCTGAAGCTTTCTTT
TRBV27	.	TRBJ2-1	.	CASSRLGDPSYNEQFF	TGTGCCAGCAGTCGGTTAGGGGATCCTTCCTACAATGAGCAGTTCTTC
TRBV10-1	.	TRBJ1-1	.	CASSQKDSVNTEAFF	TGCGCCAGCAGTCAGAAGGACAGCGTGAACACTGAAGCTTTCTTT
TRBV6-5	.	TRBJ2-7	.	CASTSYEQYF	TGTGCCAGCACCAGCTACGAGCAGTACTTC
TRBV6-5	TRBD1	TRBJ1-5	.	CASYTGGSNQPQHF	TGTGCCAGCTATACAGGGGGCTCCAATCAGCCCCAGCATTTT
TRBV4-2	.	TRBJ2-7	.	CASSQDYPGNGDLSYEQYF	TGTGCCAGCAGCCAAGACTACCCTGGGAATGGGGACCTATCCTACGAGCAGTACTTC
TRBV7-2	TRBD1	TRBJ2-2	.	CASSLPTGSGELFF	TGTGCCAGCAGCTTGCCGACAGGGTCTGGGGAGCTGTTTTTT
TRBV6-5	.	TRBJ2-7	once	CASSYLASSYEQYF	TGTGCCAGCAGTTACCTAGCGTCATCCTACGAGCAGTACTTC
TRBV27	.	TRBJ2-3	.	CASSLGAGDTQYF	TGTGCCAGCAGTTTAGGGGCTGGCGATACGCAGTATTTT
TRBV6-5	.	TRBJ2-7	.	CAARRGARNSYEQYF	TGTGCCGCCCGCCGCGGGGCCCGAAACTCCTACGAGCAGTACTTC
TRBV11-2	.	TRBJ2-5	.	CASSLGNQETQYF	TGTGCCAGCAGCTTAGGTAATCAAGAGACCCAGTACTTC
TRBV7-9	.	TRBJ1-5	.	CASSFWSGGNQPQHF	TGTGCCAGCAGCTTTTGGTCTGGGGGGAATCAGCCCCAGCATTTT
TRBV6-2/TRBV6-3	TRBD2	TRBJ2-3	.	CASSYWASGGTTDTQYF	TGTGCCAGCAGTTACTGGGCTAGCGGGGGGACCACAGATACGCAGTATTTT
TRBV9	.	TRBJ1-2	.	CASSGETVALHGYTF	TGTGCCAGCAGCGGAGAAACGGTGGCATTGCATGGCTACACCTTC
TRBV19	TRBD2	TRBJ2-1	.	CASSRTSGGNNEQFF	TGTGCCAGTAGTAGGACTAGCGGGGGGAATAATGAGCAGTTCTTC
TRBV11-3	.	TRBJ1-1	.	CASSSHSNTEAFF	TGTGCCAGCAGCTCCCATTCCAACACTGAAGCTTTCTTT
TRBV9	.	TRBJ1-3	once	CASSAGTHGNTIYF	TGTGCCAGCAGCGCTGGAACTCATGGAAACACCATATATTTT
TRBV11-2	.	TRBJ1-5	.	CASSLRQGSHQPQHF	TGTGCCAGCAGCTTAAGGCAGGGCTCTCATCAGCCCCAGCATTTT
TRBV27	TRBD1	TRBJ2-7	few	CASSPRQGPYEQYF	TGTGCCAGCAGTCCCCGACAGGGACCCTACGAGCAGTACTTC
TRBV12-5	.	TRBJ2-7	.	CASGAGVSYEQYF	TGTGCTAGTGGTGCAGGGGTGTCCTACGAGCAGTACTTC
TRBV5-1	.	TRBJ2-5	.	CASSREETQYF	TGCGCCAGCAGCCGAGAAGAGACCCAGTACTTC
TRBV7-9	TRBD1	TRBJ2-7	once	CASSLTGDEQYF	TGTGCCAGCAGCCTTACAGGGGACGAGCAGTACTTC
TRBV29-1	TRBD1	TRBJ1-1	.	CSVGALTGLLEAFF	TGCAGCGTTGGGGCCCTGACAGGGCTTCTCGAAGCTTTCTTT
TRBV3-1/TRBV3-2	.	TRBJ1-4	.	CASNSGDSNEKLFF	TGTGCCAGCAACTCGGGGGACTCTAATGAAAAACTGTTTTTT
TRBV7-9	.	TRBJ1-1	.	CASSLPGPVNTEAFF	TGTGCCAGCAGTCTTCCGGGACCGGTGAACACTGAAGCTTTCTTT
TRBV27	.	TRBJ1-6	.	CASSFLLTGTYNSPLHF	TGTGCCAGCAGTTTTTTGCTAACCGGGACGTATAATTCACCCCTCCACTTT
TRBV27	.	TRBJ2-3	.	CASSSRGDPRQYF	TGTGCCAGCAGTAGCAGGGGGGACCCTAGGCAGTATTTT
TRBV2	TRBD1	TRBJ2-2	.	CASQVLGQHTGELFF	TGTGCCAGCCAAGTGCTGGGACAGCACACCGGGGAGCTGTTTTTT
TRBV7-9	.	TRBJ2-1	.	CASSLFLGNEQFF	TGTGCCAGCAGCTTATTCCTGGGGAATGAGCAGTTCTTC
TRBV24-1	.	TRBJ1-2	.	CATSDLDNGYTF	TGTGCCACCAGTGATTTAGACAATGGCTACACCTTC
TRBV3-1/TRBV3-2	TRBD1	TRBJ1-5	.	CASSLGTGLYSNQPQHF	TGTGCCAGCAGCCTGGGGACAGGGCTTTATAGCAATCAGCCCCAGCATTTT
TRBV19	TRBD1	TRBJ1-2	.	CASKITGVDGYTF	TGTGCCAGTAAAATCACAGGGGTGGATGGCTACACCTTC
TRBV6-5	.	TRBJ2-7	few	CASSPPGAYEQYF	TGTGCCAGCAGCCCCCCGGGGGCCTACGAGCAGTACTTC
TRBV4-1	.	TRBJ2-3	.	CASSQEGSTDTQYF	TGCGCCAGCAGCCAAGAAGGTAGCACAGATACGCAGTATTTT
TRBV7-9	.	TRBJ1-1	.	CASSSRQEGDTEAFF	TGTGCCAGCAGCTCAAGACAGGAGGGGGACACTGAAGCTTTCTTT
TRBV29-1	.	TRBJ1-2	.	CSVGEGSNYGYTF	TGCAGCGTTGGGGAGGGGAGTAACTATGGCTACACCTTC
TRBV19	.	TRBJ1-5	.	CASREYSNQPQHF	TGTGCCAGCAGGGAGTATAGCAATCAGCCCCAGCATTTT
TRBV30	.	TRBJ2-1	.	CAWSVPRDEQFF	TGTGCCTGGAGTGTACCCCGTGATGAGCAGTTCTTC
TRBV4-1	.	TRBJ2-1	.	CASSPDYGTYNEQFF	TGCGCCAGCAGCCCGGATTACGGGACCTACAATGAGCAGTTCTTC
TRBV10-2	.	TRBJ1-2	once	CASSYDPRAYGYTF	TGCGCCAGCAGTTATGACCCCCGAGCCTATGGCTACACCTTC
TRBV7-9	.	TRBJ1-2	.	CASSLPKHNYGYTF	TGTGCCAGCAGCTTGCCCAAACACAACTATGGCTACACCTTC